The 8 T cell receptor beta chains presented below share a single source sample, sequenced in a study of CD8+ T cells in alopecia areata. RNA extraction and reverse transcription yielded cDNA as sequencing template. Measured with immunoSEQ multiplex PCR; TCRdb has only the in-frame clones, and not every one. The sample shows about 23,000 clones, about 47% of them seen only once. What was sequenced was NKG2D-high CD8+ T cells sorted from blood. These receptors came from a human donor with alopecia areata.

This clone was seen a few times. The genes are TRBV13 and TRBJ2-5, with 7 bases aligning to TRBD1. The CDR3 is 14 amino acids. V lost 6 bases and J lost 4; bases outside the gene matches: 8. Germline V gene data show CDR1 as PRHDT and CDR2 as FYEKMQ (reference sequence). CDR3 nucleotide sequence: TGTGCCAGCAGTTCAGGACAGGTTCGAGAGACCCAGTACTTC. It translates to CASSSGQVRETQYF.

The V and J genes are TRBV28 and TRBJ1-1, with D unresolved. This CDR3 region has 12 residues. Per the germline V gene, CDR1 is MDHEN and CDR2 is SYDVKM. V dropped 2 bases and J dropped 7 bases, with 8 bases sitting between them. In DNA, the CDR3 is TGTGCCAGCAGTTTAACGGCTTATGAAGCTTTCTTT. Translation: CASSLTAYEAFF.

V usage is TRBV5-6 and J usage is TRBJ1-2; D call uncertain. The CDR3 is 13 residues long. V shed 4 bases and J shed 0 bases, with 7 bases lying between them. Germline V gene lookup returns CDR1 SGHDT and CDR2 YYEEEE. The CDR3 DNA is TGTGCCAGCAGCCCCCCAGCTAACTATGGCTACACCTTC. Translation: CASSPPANYGYTF.

The gene calls are TRBV13 and TRBJ2-2; D call uncertain. CDR1 and CDR2 from the germline V gene are PRHDT and FYEKMQ (reference sequence). The CDR3 loop spans 15 amino acids. V lost 2 bases, J lost 4 bases, and 11 bases lay in between. The CDR3 DNA follows: TGTGCCAGCAGCTTACGGACGACCCTCACCGGGGAGCTGTTTTTT. This sequence encodes CASSLRTTLTGELFF.

The chain carries TRBV5-1 and TRBJ2-1, with D maybe TRBD1 (5 bases). Germline assignment: CDR1 SGHRS and CDR2 YFSETQ. The V end lost 2 bases, the J end lost 7 bases, and 7 bases lay between the germline ends. The CDR3 totals 12 residues. The CDR3, as DNA: TGCGCCAGCAGCTTTAAGGGGAATGAGCAGTTCTTC. Translation: CASSFKGNEQFF.

V usage is TRBV7-9 and J usage is TRBJ1-2; D is ambiguous. The ends were cut back, 1 base at V and 8 bases at J, with 8 bases in the middle. This CDR3 region has 12 residues. Per germline, CDR1 SEHNR and CDR2 FQNEAQ (reference sequence). CDR3 residues: CASSLDVRGYTF. The CDR3, as DNA: TGTGCCAGCAGCTTAGACGTGCGCGGCTACACCTTC.

This chain links TRBV18 with TRBJ2-7, with a weak D call TRBD1 (6 bases). The CDR3 totals 15 residues. CDR1 is KGHSH, CDR2 LQKENI, per germline. Trimming removed 3 bases at V and 0 bases at J, with 12 bases between. CDR3 amino acids: CASSPRQDRSYEQYF. The DNA for the CDR3 is TGTGCCAGCTCACCCCGACAGGACCGCTCCTACGAGCAGTACTTC.

The table lists this clone with a few counts. The V call is TRBV13, the J call TRBJ2-7, with D possibly matching TRBD1 (5 bases). Looked up from germline, CDR1 is PRHDT and CDR2 is FYEKMQ (reference sequence). This CDR3 has 13 residues. The V end was cut by 0 bases, the J end by 2 bases, with 5 bases between. This chain's CDR3 is CASSLGTAYEQYF. The CDR3 DNA reads as TGTGCCAGCAGCTTAGGGACAGCCTACGAGCAGTACTTC. The variable domain in full, completed from reference TRBV13 and TRBJ2-7, reads AAGVIQSPRHLIKEKRETATLKCYPIPRHDTVYWYQQGPGQDPQFLISFYEKMQSDKGSIPDRFSAQQFSDYHSELNMSSLELGDSALYFCASSLGTAYEQYFGPGTRLTVT.